The 11 T cell receptor beta chains below come from one sample, sequenced in a study of patients and donors after allogeneic stem cell transplantation (dated by TCRdb to 2019 to 2021). To prepare the library, RT-PCR was applied. Data came from a NextSeq 550. In-frame beta chains were kept once TCRdb had trimmed the public reads at Q25 with fastp and called clones with MiXCR. Here each entry gathers all rows of one CDR3 protein and keeps the most common genes and DNA. The table for this sample lists some 230,000 distinct CDR3 sequences; 11% to 15% of them were counted only once. Approximately 10% of the sample rests with the top ten. The sequenced sample was blood, either unsorted or a sorted T cell fraction (not recorded which). These receptors originate from a human donor who was either an allogeneic HSCT recipient or a stem cell or donor lymphocyte infusion donor (not recorded which). It is not recorded whose cells these are; they may come from a transplant donor.

The V call is TRBV7-8, the J call TRBJ2-1; D is unresolved. Trimming shortened V by 8 bases and J by 0 bases, and 11 bases separated the two germline ends. The V gene's germline CDR1 is SGHVS and CDR2 FQNEAQ. The CDR3 length is 14 residues. CDR3 nucleotides: TGTGCCAGCCGAGAGACAAGCTCCTACAATGAGCAGTTCTTC. It yields the protein CASRETSSYNEQFF.

The V and J genes are TRBV20-1 and TRBJ1-2, with 8 bases that match TRBD1. CDR1 is DFQATT, CDR2 SNEGSKA, per germline (reference sequence). J gave up 3 bases and V 1 base, and 7 bases lay outside the gene matches. The CDR3 is 15 amino acids. The CDR3 here is CSARVGRGRDYGYTF. The CDR3 bases are TGCAGTGCTAGAGTTGGCAGGGGGCGCGACTATGGCTACACCTTC.

This clonotype appeared a few times. The chain uses TRBV5-6 and TRBJ1-1; D gene unclear. V was pared by 3 bases and J by 1 base, with 10 bases between. Germline loops: CDR1 SGHDT, CDR2 YYEEEE. The CDR3 covers 14 residues. The CDR3 loop reads CASSWATGNTEAFF. The CDR3 DNA is TGTGCCAGCAGCTGGGCGACGGGGAACACTGAAGCTTTCTTT.

This rearrangement joins TRBV24-1 to TRBJ2-3; D is unresolved. CDR1 and CDR2 from the germline V gene are KGHDR and SFDVKD. The CDR3 consists of 13 residues. V gave up 3 bases and J gave up 5 bases, with 8 bases separating them. The CDR3 region is CATSDAYRDTQYF. CDR3 DNA sequence: TGTGCCACCAGTGATGCCTATCGAGATACGCAGTATTTT.

This clonotype was observed many times. V gene TRBV7-2 combines with J gene TRBJ2-4; either TRBD1 or TRBD2 may fit D (5 bases each). The CDR3 length is 15 residues. The V end lost 1 base, the J end lost 6 bases, and 13 bases lay between the germline ends. Looked up from germline, CDR1 is SGHTA and CDR2 is FQGNSA. The CDR3, as DNA: TGTGCCAGCAGCTTAGATGCTGGGGCGGGAAACATTCAGTACTTC. It translates to CASSLDAGAGNIQYF.

The J gene is TRBJ2-3, the V gene TRBV20-1, with 12 bases identical to TRBD2. The CDR3 has 14 residues. The V segment lost 5 bases and the J segment 4 bases; nucleotides outside the gene matches: 4. CDR1 is DFQATT, CDR2 SNEGSKA, per germline (reference sequence). CDR3: CSAETSGSADTQYF. The CDR3 nucleotides are TGCAGTGCTGAGACTAGCGGGAGTGCAGATACGCAGTATTTT.

This clonotype came up a few times. The rearrangement links TRBV7-2 to TRBJ1-2; no definite D call. Per germline, CDR1 SGHTA and CDR2 FQGNSA. Between the trimmed V and J ends, which lost 6 bases and 1 base, there was a span of 12 bases. This CDR3 is built from 14 residues. CDR3 amino acids: CASRLQAVNYGYTF. CDR3 nucleotides: TGTGCCAGCAGGCTACAAGCAGTTAACTATGGCTACACCTTC.

In its sample, this clonotype was seen many times. The chain links TRBV12-3 or TRBV12-4 to TRBJ1-5; no clear D gene. Between the trimmed V and J ends, which lost 1 base and 5 bases, there was a span of 9 bases. The CDR3 is 14 amino acids. The CDR3 bases are TGTGCCAGCAGTTTAGTAGGGAACGATCAGCCCCAGCATTTT. This encodes CASSLVGNDQPQHF.

The chain links TRBV28 to TRBJ2-5; 7 bases fit TRBD2. J was trimmed by 0 bases and V by 5 bases; bases with no gene match: 6. The CDR3 spans 15 residues. Germline V CDR1 and CDR2: MDHEN, SYDVKM. The DNA of the CDR3 is TGTGCCAGCAGTCTCCCCGGGACTAACCAAGAGACCCAGTACTTC. It encodes CASSLPGTNQETQYF.

This clonotype has just a few counts. This sequence joins TRBV20-1 and TRBJ1-3; D gene unclear. The length of the CDR3 is 14 residues. Germline V gene data show CDR1 as DFQATT and CDR2 as SNEGSKA (reference sequence). The V end lost 3 bases, the J end lost 2 bases, and 11 bases lay between the germline ends. CDR3 nucleotides: TGCAGTGCTAGGGGAGCGGGAACTGGAAACACCATATATTTT. Its translation is CSARGAGTGNTIYF.

This clonotype was observed a single time. This chain uses TRBV3-1 with TRBJ2-3; possible D gene TRBD2, 6 bases. The length of the CDR3 is 16 residues. Germline loops: CDR1 LGHDT, CDR2 YNNKEL (reference sequence). V lost 1 base and J lost 3, with 14 bases in between. The CDR3: CASSQGGGASTDTQYF. In DNA, the CDR3 is TGTGCCAGCAGCCAAGGTGGCGGGGCTTCGACAGATACGCAGTATTTT.